This T cell receptor (beta chain) was recorded in a study of cytomegalovirus exposure and HLA in healthy donors. The study ran its PCR with 60 Vbeta and 13 Jbeta primers. The repertoire was sequenced with immunoSEQ multiplex PCR; TCRdb's copy has only in-frame clones and lacks some. The sample gives approximately 190,000 clones, 81% of which show up once; around 2.1% is in the top ten. All donors participated as healthy donors of bone marrow. The donors, nominally healthy at sampling, likely had unrecorded immune exposures. The sequenced sample consisted of PBMCs. This TCR was recovered from a young woman in good health and CMV-seropositive.

The CDR3 nucleotides read TGTGCCAGCAGTCGGGGTTTAGACAGGGGGAATGAAAAACTGTTTTTT. Residues: CASSRGLDRGNEKLFF. The rearrangement links TRBV2 to TRBJ1-4; 9 positions agree with TRBD1. J gave up 5 bases and V 5 bases, and 9 bases lay outside the gene matches. The CDR3 has 16 amino acids. In germline, CDR1 is SNHLY, CDR2 FYNNEI. The entire variable domain, with the rest obtained from reference TRBV2 and TRBJ1-4, is as follows: EPEVTQTPSHQVTQMGQEVILRCVPISNHLYFYWYRQILGQKVEFLVSFYNNEISEKSEIFDDQFSVERPDGSNFTLKIRSTKLEDSAMYFCASSRGLDRGNEKLFFGSGTQLSVL.